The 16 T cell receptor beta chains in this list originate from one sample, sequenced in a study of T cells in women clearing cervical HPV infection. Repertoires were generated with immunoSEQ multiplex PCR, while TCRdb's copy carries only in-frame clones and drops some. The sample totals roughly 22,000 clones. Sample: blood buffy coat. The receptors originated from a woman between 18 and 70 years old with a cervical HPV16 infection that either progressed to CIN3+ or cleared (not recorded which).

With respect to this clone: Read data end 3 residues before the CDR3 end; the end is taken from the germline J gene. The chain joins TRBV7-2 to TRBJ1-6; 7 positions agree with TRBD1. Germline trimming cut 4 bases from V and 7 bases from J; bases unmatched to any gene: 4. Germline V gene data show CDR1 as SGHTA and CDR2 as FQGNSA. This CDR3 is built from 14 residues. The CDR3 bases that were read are TGTGCCAGCAGCTATGGGACAGAGAATTCACCC. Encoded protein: CASSYGTENSP. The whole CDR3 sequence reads CASSYGTENSPLHF.

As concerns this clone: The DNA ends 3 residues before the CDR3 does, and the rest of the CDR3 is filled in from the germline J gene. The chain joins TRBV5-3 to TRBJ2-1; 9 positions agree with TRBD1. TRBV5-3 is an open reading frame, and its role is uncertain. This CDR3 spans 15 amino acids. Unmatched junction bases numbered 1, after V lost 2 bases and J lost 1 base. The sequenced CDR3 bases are TGTGCCAGAAGCTTCGGACAGGGGTCCTACAATGAG. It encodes CARSFGQGSYNE. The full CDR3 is CARSFGQGSYNEQFF.

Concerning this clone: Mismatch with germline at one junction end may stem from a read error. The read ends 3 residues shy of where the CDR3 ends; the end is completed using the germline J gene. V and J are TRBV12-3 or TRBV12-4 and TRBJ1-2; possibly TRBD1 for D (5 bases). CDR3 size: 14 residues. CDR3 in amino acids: CASTGRNGNYDYTF. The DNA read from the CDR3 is TGTGCCAGCACAGGGAGGAATGGGAACTATGAC.

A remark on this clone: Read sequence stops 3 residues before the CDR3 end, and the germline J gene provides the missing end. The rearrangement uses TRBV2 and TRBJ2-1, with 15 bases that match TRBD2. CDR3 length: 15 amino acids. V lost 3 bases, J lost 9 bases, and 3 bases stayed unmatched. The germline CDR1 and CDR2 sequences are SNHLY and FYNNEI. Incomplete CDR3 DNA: TGTGCCAGCAGTGAGGGACTAGCGGGAGGAGGTGAG. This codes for CASSEGLAGGGE. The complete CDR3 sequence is CASSEGLAGGGEQFF.

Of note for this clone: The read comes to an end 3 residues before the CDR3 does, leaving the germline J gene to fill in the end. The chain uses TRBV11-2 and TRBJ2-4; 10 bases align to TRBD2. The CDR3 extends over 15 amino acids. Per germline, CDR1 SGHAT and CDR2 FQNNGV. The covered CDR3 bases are TGTGCCAGCAGCCCACCAGGGCTAGCGGGAGTTATT. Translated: CASSPPGLAGVI. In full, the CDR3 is CASSPPGLAGVIQYF.

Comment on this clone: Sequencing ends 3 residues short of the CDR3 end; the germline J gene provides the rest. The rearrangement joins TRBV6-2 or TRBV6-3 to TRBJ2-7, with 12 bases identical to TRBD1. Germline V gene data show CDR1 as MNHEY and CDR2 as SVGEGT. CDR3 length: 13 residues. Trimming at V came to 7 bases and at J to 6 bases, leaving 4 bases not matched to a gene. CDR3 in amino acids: CASKRDRGPEQYF. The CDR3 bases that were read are TGTGCCAGCAAAAGGGACAGGGGGCCCGAG.

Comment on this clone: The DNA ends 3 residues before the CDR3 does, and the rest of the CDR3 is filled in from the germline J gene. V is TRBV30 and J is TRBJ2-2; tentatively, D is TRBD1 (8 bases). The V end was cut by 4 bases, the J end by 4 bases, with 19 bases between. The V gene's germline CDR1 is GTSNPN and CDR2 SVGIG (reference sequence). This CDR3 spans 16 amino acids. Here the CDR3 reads CAWTSPGGQGTGELFF. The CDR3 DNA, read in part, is TGTGCCTGGACTTCTCCGGGAGGACAGGGCACCGGGGAG. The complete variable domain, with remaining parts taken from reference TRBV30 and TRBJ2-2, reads SQTIHQWPATLVQPVGSPLSLECTVEGTSNPNLYWYRQAAGRGLQLLFYSVGIGQISSEVPQNLSASRPQDRQFILSSKKLLLSDSGFYLCAWTSPGGQGTGELFFGEGSRLTVL.

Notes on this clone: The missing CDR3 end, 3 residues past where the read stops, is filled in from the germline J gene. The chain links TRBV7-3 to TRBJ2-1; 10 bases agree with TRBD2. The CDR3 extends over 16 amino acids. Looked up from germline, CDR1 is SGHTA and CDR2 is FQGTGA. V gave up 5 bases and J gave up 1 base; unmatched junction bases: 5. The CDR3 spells CASSLLAGVSYNEQFF. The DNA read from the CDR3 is TGTGCCAGCAGCCTTCTAGCGGGAGTATCCTACAATGAG.

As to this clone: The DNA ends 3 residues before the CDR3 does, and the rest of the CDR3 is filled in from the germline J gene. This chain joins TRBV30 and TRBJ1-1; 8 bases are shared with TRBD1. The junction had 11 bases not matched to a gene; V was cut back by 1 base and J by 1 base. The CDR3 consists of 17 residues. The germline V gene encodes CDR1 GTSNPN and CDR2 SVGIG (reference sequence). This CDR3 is CAWSGRQGPQENTEAFF. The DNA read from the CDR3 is TGTGCCTGGAGTGGGAGACAGGGGCCTCAAGAGAACACTGAA.

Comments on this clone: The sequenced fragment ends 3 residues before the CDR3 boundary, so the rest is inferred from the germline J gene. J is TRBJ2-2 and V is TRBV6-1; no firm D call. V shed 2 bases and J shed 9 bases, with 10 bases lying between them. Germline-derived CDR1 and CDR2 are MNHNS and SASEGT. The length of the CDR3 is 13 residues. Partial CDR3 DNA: TGTGCCAGCAGTGAAATGTCGGTGCGGGAG. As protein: CASSEMSVRE. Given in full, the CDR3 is CASSEMSVRELFF.

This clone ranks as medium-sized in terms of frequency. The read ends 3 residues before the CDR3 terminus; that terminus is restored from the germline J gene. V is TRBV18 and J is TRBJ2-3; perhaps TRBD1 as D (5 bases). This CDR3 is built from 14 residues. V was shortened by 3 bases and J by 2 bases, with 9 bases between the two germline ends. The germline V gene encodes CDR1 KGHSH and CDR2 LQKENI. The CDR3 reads CASSPDSTTDTQYF. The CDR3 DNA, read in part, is TGTGCCAGCTCACCCGACAGTACCACAGATACG.

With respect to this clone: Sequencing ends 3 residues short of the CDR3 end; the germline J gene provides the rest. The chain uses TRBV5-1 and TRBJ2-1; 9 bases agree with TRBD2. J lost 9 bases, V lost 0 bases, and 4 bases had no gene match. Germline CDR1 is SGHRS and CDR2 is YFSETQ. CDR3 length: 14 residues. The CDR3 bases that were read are TGCGCCAGCAGCTTGGTAGCGGGAGCAGGTGAG. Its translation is CASSLVAGAGE. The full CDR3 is CASSLVAGAGEQFF.

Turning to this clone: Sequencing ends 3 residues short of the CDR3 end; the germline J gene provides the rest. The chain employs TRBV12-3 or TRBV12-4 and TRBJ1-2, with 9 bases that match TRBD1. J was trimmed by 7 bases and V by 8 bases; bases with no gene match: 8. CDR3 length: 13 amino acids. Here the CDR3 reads CASLQGAVFGYTF. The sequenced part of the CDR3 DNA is TGTGCCAGCTTACAGGGGGCGGTTTTTGGC.

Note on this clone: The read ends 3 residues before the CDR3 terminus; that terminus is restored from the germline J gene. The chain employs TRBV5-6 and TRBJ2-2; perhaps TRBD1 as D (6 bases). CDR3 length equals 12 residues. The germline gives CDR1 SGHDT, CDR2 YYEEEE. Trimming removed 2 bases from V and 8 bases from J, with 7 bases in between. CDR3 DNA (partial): TGTGCCAGCAGCTTACAGGGTGGGGAG. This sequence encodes CASSLQGGE. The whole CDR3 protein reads CASSLQGGELFF.

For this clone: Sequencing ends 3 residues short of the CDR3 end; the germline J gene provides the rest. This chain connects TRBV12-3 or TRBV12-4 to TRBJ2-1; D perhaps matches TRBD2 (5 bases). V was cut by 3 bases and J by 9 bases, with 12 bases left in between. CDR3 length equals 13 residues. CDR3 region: CASSLLARTEQFF. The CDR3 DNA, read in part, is TGTGCCAGCAGTTTGCTAGCTAGAACTGAG.

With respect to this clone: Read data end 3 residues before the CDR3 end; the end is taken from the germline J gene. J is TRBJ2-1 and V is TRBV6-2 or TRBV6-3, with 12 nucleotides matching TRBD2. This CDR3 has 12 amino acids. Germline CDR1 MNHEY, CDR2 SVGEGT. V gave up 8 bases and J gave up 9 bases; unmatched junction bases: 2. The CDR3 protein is CASRTSGIEQFF. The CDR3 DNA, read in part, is TGTGCCAGCCGGACTAGCGGGATTGAG.